What follows describes a single T cell receptor (beta chain). Its antigen is unidentified. The data are from a study of OX40 agonist ivuxolimab in advanced cancers. General study results and limits: On average, CD8+ T cells had more expanded clones than CD4+.

The CDR3 consists of 14 residues. Germline loops: CDR1 SGHTA, CDR2 FQGNSA. The V and J ends lost 1 base and 7 bases respectively, with 13 bases between them. Using immunoSEQ multiplex PCR, the repertoire was profiled, and TCRdb retains in-frame clones only, with some absent. The table records 79,000 or so clones, approximately 85% of them present only once. The sequence was obtained from an adult with an advanced solid tumor such as melanoma, head and neck, liver or kidney cancer. The chain carries TRBV7-2 and TRBJ1-2, with D tentatively TRBD1 (5 bases). Sequenced material: CD4+ or CD8+ T cells sorted from blood, taken in a trial of the OX40 agonist ivuxolimab. The CDR3, as DNA: TGTGCCAGCAGCTTAGATGGTAGGGGAGGTGGCTACACCTTC. The encoded protein is CASSLDGRGGGYTF.